The clone carrying this TCR beta chain was counted at least ten times. Its antigen is unknown. This sample was taken from a study of response to subunit inactivated influenza vaccine. CDR1 is SGHNT, CDR2 YYREEE, per germline (reference sequence). The CDR3 sequence is 15 residues long. V was trimmed by 3 bases and J by 5 bases, leaving 17 bases between them. Regarding the study as a whole: Each seasonal influenza vaccination recruits few new T cells, the authors suggested.

TCRdb itself ran the RT-PCR reads through MiXCR, one entry per CDR3 protein. The sample carries 500,000 to 550,000 distinct CDR3 sequences, approximately 7.6% recorded once. The sequence was collected from a man between 50 and 75 years old who received an inactivated influenza vaccine. The material was PBMCs from blood, obtained roughly 24 months after vaccination. The J gene is TRBJ2-5, the V gene TRBV5-4; D remains unclear. CDR3 sequence (DNA): TGTGCCAGCAGCTCCCCGGACGGATTTAGGGAGACCCAGTACTTC. Its protein product is CASSSPDGFRETQYF.